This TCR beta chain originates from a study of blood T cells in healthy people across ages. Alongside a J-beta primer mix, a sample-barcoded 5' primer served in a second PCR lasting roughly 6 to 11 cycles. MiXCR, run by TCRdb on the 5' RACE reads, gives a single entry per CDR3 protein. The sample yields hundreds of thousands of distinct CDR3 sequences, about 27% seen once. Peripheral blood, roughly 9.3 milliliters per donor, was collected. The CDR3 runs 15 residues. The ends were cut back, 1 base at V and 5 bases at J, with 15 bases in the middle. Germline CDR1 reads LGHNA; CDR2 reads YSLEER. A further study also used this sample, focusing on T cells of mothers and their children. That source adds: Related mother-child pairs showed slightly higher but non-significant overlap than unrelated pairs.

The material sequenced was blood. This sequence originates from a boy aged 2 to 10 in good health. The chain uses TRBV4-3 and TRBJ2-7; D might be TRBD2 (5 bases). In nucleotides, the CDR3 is TGCGCCAGCAGCCAAGGGACGGGGAGCAGCGACGAGCAGTACTTC. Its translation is CASSQGTGSSDEQYF.